These T cell receptor beta chains were read from a single sample in a study of post-analysis software for immune sequencing data. A single record per CDR3 protein comes from TCRdb applying MiXCR to the PCR reads. The table has 600,000 to 750,000 distinct CDR3 sequences, approximately 60% seen once. Sequences were obtained from blood. These receptors originate from a girl aged 2-10 years with multiple sclerosis. Both conserved end residues are part of each CDR3. The D gene is left open where the match is weak. Size is omitted from some rows. Given values are once, few, many or a class for expanded clones.

CDR3	DNA	V	J	size	D
CASSLGLAESTDTQYF	TGTGCCAGCAGCCTAGGACTAGCGGAGAGCACAGATACGCAGTATTTT	TRBV7-2	TRBJ2-3	-	TRBD2
CASSPLSGRSSYNEQFF	TGTGCCAGCAGCCCCTTAAGCGGACGGAGCTCCTACAATGAGCAGTTCTTC	TRBV14	TRBJ2-1	-	-
CASTNPGLYNEQFF	TGTGCCAGCACCAACCCGGGACTTTACAATGAGCAGTTCTTC	TRBV6-1	TRBJ2-1	-	-
CASSSGVQETQYF	TGTGCCAGCAGTTCAGGGGTACAAGAGACCCAGTACTTC	TRBV5-1	TRBJ2-5	-	-
CASSLAKGQGWETQYF	TGTGCCAGCAGTTTAGCCAAGGGACAGGGATGGGAGACCCAGTACTTC	TRBV12-3/TRBV12-4	TRBJ2-5	-	TRBD1
CASTSAGGDVGSYNEQFF	TGTGCCAGCACCTCGGCGGGCGGGGATGTTGGCTCCTACAATGAGCAGTTCTTC	TRBV6-2/TRBV6-3	TRBJ2-1	-	-
CSVGEGEGETQYF	TGCAGCGTTGGTGAGGGGGAGGGGGAGACCCAGTACTTC	TRBV29-1	TRBJ2-5	few	-
CAGSQLAPYNEQFF	TGTGCCGGCAGCCAACTAGCTCCGTACAATGAGCAGTTCTTC	TRBV3-1	TRBJ2-1	few	-
CASSFVGGEQYF	TGTGCCAGCAGTTTTGTCGGTGGGGAGCAGTACTTC	TRBV6-2/TRBV6-3	TRBJ2-5	few	-
CASSDLTRDQPQHF	TGTGCCAGCAGTGATCTCACTCGGGATCAGCCCCAGCATTTT	TRBV6-1	TRBJ1-5	-	-
CSARPGLAVEAEEQYF	TGCAGCGCACGTCCGGGACTAGCGGTGGAGGCGGAGGAGCAGTACTTC	TRBV29-1	TRBJ2-7	few	TRBD2
CASSEGQGLQETQYF	TGTGCCAGCAGTGAGGGACAGGGGCTCCAAGAGACCCAGTACTTC	TRBV25-1	TRBJ2-5	few	TRBD1
CSVTRDSYEQYF	TGCAGCGTTACTCGGGACAGCTACGAGCAGTACTTC	TRBV29-1	TRBJ2-7	few	TRBD1
CASSAQEKSYEQYF	TGTGCCAGCTCGGCCCAGGAGAAGTCCTACGAGCAGTACTTC	TRBV18	TRBJ2-7	-	-
CAWSFTGGGYTF	TGTGCCTGGAGTTTTACAGGGGGCGGCTACACCTTC	TRBV30	TRBJ1-2	-	TRBD1
CASSEGTIYNEQFF	TGCGCCAGCAGTGAGGGGACTATTTACAATGAGCAGTTCTTC	TRBV10-2	TRBJ2-1	few	TRBD2
CASSFTGSLAKNIQYF	TGTGCCAGCAGTTTCACAGGATCTCTAGCCAAAAACATTCAGTACTTC	TRBV12-3/TRBV12-4	TRBJ2-4	few	-
CSREEGSNQPQHF	TGCAGCCGGGAGGAAGGTAGCAATCAGCCCCAGCATTTT	TRBV29-1	TRBJ1-5	-	-
CSARDGGTYEQYF	TGCAGTGCTAGAGATGGCGGGACCTACGAGCAGTACTTC	TRBV20-1	TRBJ2-7	few	-
CASSLGLSQETQYF	TGTGCCAGCAGCTTAGGACTATCTCAAGAGACCCAGTACTTC	TRBV7-9	TRBJ2-5	-	-
CASSFLGQGGETQYF	TGTGCCAGCAGCTTCCTAGGACAGGGTGGGGAGACCCAGTACTTC	TRBV7-9	TRBJ2-5	-	TRBD1
CASSQGTAANYGYTF	TGTGCCAGCAGCCAGGGGACAGCAGCTAACTATGGCTACACCTTC	TRBV7-9	TRBJ1-2	few	TRBD1
CASSQDRGGRNEQFF	TGCGCCAGCAGCCAAGATCGAGGGGGCAGGAATGAGCAGTTCTTC	TRBV4-3	TRBJ2-1	-	TRBD1
CASSREETGTQYF	TGCGCCAGCAGTAGGGAGGAAACGGGTACGCAGTATTTT	TRBV5-1	TRBJ2-3	-	-
CASGLEVSDNEQFF	TGTGCCAGCGGCCTAGAGGTTTCGGACAATGAGCAGTTCTTC	TRBV7-3	TRBJ2-1	-	-
CASSFEGSGANVLTF	TGCGCCAGCAGCTTCGAGGGCTCTGGGGCCAACGTCCTGACTTTC	TRBV5-1	TRBJ2-6	few	-
CASSSFVTERHGYTF	TGTGCCAGCAGCTCCTTCGTCACCGAGAGACATGGCTACACCTTC	TRBV7-9	TRBJ1-2	-	-
CASSFWTGGHNNEQFF	TGTGCCAGCAGTTTTTGGACAGGGGGCCATAACAATGAGCAGTTCTTC	TRBV12-3/TRBV12-4	TRBJ2-1	few	TRBD1
CASSEATATQPQHF	TGTGCCAGCAGTGAAGCGACAGCTACTCAGCCCCAGCATTTT	TRBV6-1	TRBJ1-5	few	-
CASSLVLVPEAFF	TGTGCCAGCAGCTTAGTGTTAGTCCCTGAAGCTTTCTTT	TRBV7-2	TRBJ1-1	-	-
CASSVTAARLSYEQYF	TGTGCCAGCAGTGTGACAGCCGCAAGGTTATCCTACGAGCAGTACTTC	TRBV28	TRBJ2-7	-	-
CSAREGGDYGYTF	TGCAGTGCTAGAGAAGGGGGGGACTATGGCTACACCTTC	TRBV20-1	TRBJ1-2	-	-
CASRRERDYNEQFF	TGTGCCAGCAGGAGGGAGCGGGACTACAATGAGCAGTTCTTC	TRBV7-2	TRBJ2-1	-	TRBD2
CSARELGQGAEAFF	TGCAGTGCTAGAGAGCTGGGACAGGGCGCTGAAGCTTTCTTT	TRBV20-1	TRBJ1-1	-	TRBD1
CASSQGGYSIPFSGANVLTF	TGCGCCAGCAGCCAAGGGGGGTACAGTATCCCCTTCTCTGGGGCCAACGTCCTGACTTTC	TRBV4-3	TRBJ2-6	-	-
CAWTPTVKLAEAFF	TGTGCCTGGACCCCGACAGTGAAGTTAGCTGAAGCTTTCTTT	TRBV30	TRBJ1-1	-	-
CASSFARGQETQYF	TGTGCCAGCAGTTTCGCCAGGGGGCAAGAGACCCAGTACTTC	TRBV12-3/TRBV12-4	TRBJ2-5	few	TRBD1
CASSQLSLRGQAYGYTF	TGTGCCAGCAGCCAACTCTCCCTCAGGGGGCAGGCCTATGGCTACACCTTC	TRBV3-1	TRBJ1-2	-	TRBD1
CASSLEGVGTEAFF	TGTGCCAGCAGCTTAGAGGGGGTGGGCACTGAAGCTTTCTTT	TRBV7-2	TRBJ1-1	few	-
CASSSQGAAGGSRYEQYF	TGTGCCAGCAGCTCCCAAGGCGCAGCGGGGGGTTCCCGTTACGAGCAGTACTTC	TRBV7-8	TRBJ2-7	once	TRBD2
CASRHRRGSSQETQYF	TGTGCCAGCAGACACCGGAGGGGATCTTCCCAAGAGACCCAGTACTTC	TRBV6-2/TRBV6-3	TRBJ2-5	few	-
CSARVGEGWGSGIETQYF	TGCAGTGCTAGAGTGGGGGAGGGGTGGGGTAGCGGGATTGAGACCCAGTACTTC	TRBV20-1	TRBJ2-5	once	TRBD2
CSVGPGQGNERFF	TGCAGCGTCGGACCGGGACAGGGCAATGAGCGGTTCTTC	TRBV29-1	TRBJ2-1	-	TRBD1
CASSLSGGKKGQYF	TGTGCCAGCAGCCTATCAGGAGGGAAAAAGGGGCAGTACTTC	TRBV9	TRBJ2-7	-	-
CASGLGTGGDQPQHF	TGTGCTAGTGGTTTGGGGACAGGGGGGGATCAGCCCCAGCATTTT	TRBV12-5	TRBJ1-5	few	TRBD1
CASSSVGQNYNEQFF	TGCGCCAGCAGTTCCGTGGGGCAGAACTACAATGAGCAGTTCTTC	TRBV5-1	TRBJ2-1	-	-
CSAGRGVSSYSNQPQHF	TGCAGTGCGGGACGGGGTGTCAGCTCTTATAGCAATCAGCCCCAGCATTTT	TRBV20-1	TRBJ1-5	-	-
CAAGGGSEQFF	TGTGCCGCAGGCGGGGGGTCTGAGCAGTTCTTC	TRBV27	TRBJ2-1	-	TRBD2
CASRIAGGPNGEQYF	TGTGCCAGCAGGATAGCGGGAGGACCCAACGGGGAGCAGTACTTC	TRBV6-2/TRBV6-3	TRBJ2-7	-	TRBD2
CASNSRGVGSTEAFF	TGTGCCAGCAATTCCCGGGGGGTAGGTAGCACTGAAGCTTTCTTT	TRBV6-5	TRBJ1-1	-	-
CASSKGQRTDTQYF	TGTGCCAGCAGCAAAGGACAGCGAACAGATACGCAGTATTTT	TRBV21-1	TRBJ2-3	-	-
CASSEFHGLSTEAFF	TGTGCCAGCAGTGAATTTCATGGGTTGAGCACTGAAGCTTTCTTT	TRBV6-4	TRBJ1-1	-	-
CASSLWSRREETQYF	TGTGCCAGCAGCCTATGGTCCCGGAGAGAAGAGACCCAGTACTTC	TRBV7-2	TRBJ2-5	-	-
CASSILSGSYEQYF	TGTGCCAGTAGTATCCTTAGCGGGAGCTACGAGCAGTACTTC	TRBV19	TRBJ2-7	-	TRBD2
CASRGGWENTEAFF	TGCGCCAGCAGGGGAGGATGGGAAAACACTGAAGCTTTCTTT	TRBV10-2	TRBJ1-1	-	-
CSVENVLLAGGTDTQYF	TGCAGCGTTGAAAATGTTTTACTAGCGGGAGGAACAGATACGCAGTATTTT	TRBV29-1	TRBJ2-3	-	TRBD2